A selection of T cell receptor beta chains follows, all from one sample in a study of T cells after yellow fever vaccination. TCRdb fed the 5' RACE reads into MiXCR, producing one record per CDR3 protein. The sample records 230,000 or so distinct CDR3 sequences, approximately 3.5% being singletons. The material was PBMCs, obtained 15 days after the yellow fever booster vaccination. The receptors stem from a man aged 18 to 29 who received the YFV17D yellow fever vaccine. The CDR3 runs from the conserved cysteine through the conserved F or W. D genes are given only for firm matches. A clone size is listed for some rows: how often the clone was seen (once, few, many), or a class if it is expanded.

clone size: many; D gene: NA; J gene: TRBJ1-1; V gene: TRBV29-1; CDR3 DNA: TGCAGCGTTGAAGGCGCTAAGGATACCTCAAACACTGAAGCTTTCTTT; CDR3 protein: CSVEGAKDTSNTEAFF
clone size: many; D gene: NA; J gene: TRBJ2-7; V gene: TRBV7-2; CDR3 DNA: TGTGCCAGCAGCCGATCCGGGACAAGAGATTCCTACGAGCAGTACTTC; CDR3 protein: CASSRSGTRDSYEQYF
clone size: many; D gene: NA; J gene: TRBJ2-1; V gene: TRBV5-1; CDR3 DNA: TGCGCCAGCAGCTTTGACGGGTCCCCCTACAATGAGCAGTTCTTC; CDR3 protein: CASSFDGSPYNEQFF
clone size: many; D gene: NA; J gene: TRBJ2-3; V gene: TRBV5-1; CDR3 DNA: TGCGCCAGCAGCGTTTCAGGGACAGATACGCAGTATTTT; CDR3 protein: CASSVSGTDTQYF
clone size: many; D gene: TRBD1; J gene: TRBJ2-2; V gene: TRBV5-1; CDR3 DNA: TGCGCCAGCAGCCGGACGGGACAGGGGGCTATCGGGGAGCTGTTTTTT; CDR3 protein: CASSRTGQGAIGELFF
clone size: few; D gene: TRBD2; J gene: TRBJ2-5; V gene: TRBV25-1; CDR3 DNA: TGTGCCAGCAGCCAGCGGGGGGGTGGTGAGACCCAGTACTTC; CDR3 protein: CASSQRGGGETQYF
clone size: many; D gene: TRBD2; J gene: TRBJ2-3; V gene: TRBV5-5; CDR3 DNA: TGTGCCAGCAGCTTGAGGGTCGGGGGGGCAGATACGCAGTATTTT; CDR3 protein: CASSLRVGGADTQYF
clone size: many; D gene: TRBD2; J gene: TRBJ2-2; V gene: TRBV4-3; CDR3 DNA: TGCGCCAGCACTCCCCACACAAGGACGGGGGGATTGTCCGGGGAGCTGTTTTTT; CDR3 protein: CASTPHTRTGGLSGELFF
clone size: many; D gene: TRBD2; J gene: TRBJ2-3; V gene: TRBV6-4; CDR3 DNA: TGTGCCAGCAGTGAGGGACTAGCGGGGGGGCCAGATACGCAGTATTTT; CDR3 protein: CASSEGLAGGPDTQYF
clone size: many; D gene: NA; J gene: TRBJ1-6; V gene: TRBV7-9; CDR3 DNA: TGTGCCAGCAGCTTTTCGCGGGTTACTTCACCCCTCCACTTT; CDR3 protein: CASSFSRVTSPLHF
clone size: many; D gene: TRBD1; J gene: TRBJ2-7; V gene: TRBV12-3/TRBV12-4; CDR3 DNA: TGTGCCAGCAGTTTATGGACAGGCCGGGAGCAGTACTTC; CDR3 protein: CASSLWTGREQYF
clone size: many; D gene: NA; J gene: TRBJ2-7; V gene: TRBV4-3; CDR3 DNA: TGCGCCAGCAGCCAAGAAATAACCAGGGAGCAGTACTTC; CDR3 protein: CASSQEITREQYF
clone size: many; D gene: NA; J gene: TRBJ2-7; V gene: TRBV7-9; CDR3 DNA: TGTGCCAGCGCGGGGGACAACTCCTACGAGCAGTACTTC; CDR3 protein: CASAGDNSYEQYF
clone size: many; D gene: TRBD2; J gene: TRBJ2-3; V gene: TRBV6-5; CDR3 DNA: TGTGCCAGCAGAGTAGCGGGGGGGGATACGCAGTATTTT; CDR3 protein: CASRVAGGDTQYF
clone size: many; D gene: NA; J gene: TRBJ2-1; V gene: TRBV29-1; CDR3 DNA: TGCAGCGTTGAAGATAGTCAGACTCCTTACAATGAGCAGTTCTTC; CDR3 protein: CSVEDSQTPYNEQFF
clone size: NA; D gene: TRBD1; J gene: TRBJ1-2; V gene: TRBV20-1; CDR3 DNA: TGCAGTGCTAGTTCTGACTCCAACAGGGGCTATGGCTACACCTTC; CDR3 protein: CSASSDSNRGYGYTF
clone size: many; D gene: TRBD1; J gene: TRBJ1-5; V gene: TRBV19; CDR3 DNA: TGTGCCAGCCAAACAGGGGGTAGCAATCAGCCCCAGCATTTT; CDR3 protein: CASQTGGSNQPQHF
clone size: many; D gene: NA; J gene: TRBJ2-7; V gene: TRBV7-9; CDR3 DNA: TGTGCCAGCAGCCCATGGATAGATACCTACGAGCAGTACTTC; CDR3 protein: CASSPWIDTYEQYF
clone size: NA; D gene: TRBD1; J gene: TRBJ1-1; V gene: TRBV18; CDR3 DNA: TGTGCCAGCTCGACACAGGGGTACGACACTGAAGCTTTCTTT; CDR3 protein: CASSTQGYDTEAFF
clone size: many; D gene: NA; J gene: TRBJ2-7; V gene: TRBV5-1; CDR3 DNA: TGCGCCAGCAGCTTGGAATTGGGGAGCGGGCCTTCCTTC; CDR3 protein: CASSLELGSGPSF
clone size: many; D gene: TRBD1; J gene: TRBJ2-2; V gene: TRBV19; CDR3 DNA: TGTGCCAGTAGGGGAGTCGAGGGGACAGGGGGGAACACCGGGGAGCTGTTTTTT; CDR3 protein: CASRGVEGTGGNTGELFF
clone size: many; D gene: NA; J gene: TRBJ2-7; V gene: TRBV5-1; CDR3 DNA: TGCGCCAGCAGCTTGGGGGAGGTCACCTACGAGCAGTACTTC; CDR3 protein: CASSLGEVTYEQYF